What follows are 9 T cell receptor beta chains derived from one specimen sequenced in a study of blood T cell repertoires in COVID-19. Using immunoSEQ multiplex PCR, the repertoire was profiled, and TCRdb retains in-frame clones only, with some absent. The table records some 290,000 clones, around nine tenths of them present only once. Sequencing used peripheral blood. The receptors here all came from a woman aged 25 to 39 with COVID-19, enrolled during active disease.

This clone was observed a handful of times. The chain combines TRBV6-5 with TRBJ2-7, with D perhaps matching TRBD2 (6 bases). From germline, CDR1 is MNHEY and CDR2 SVGAGI. CDR3 length: 15 residues. Trimming pared 0 bases from V and 4 bases from J, leaving 13 bases between. The CDR3, as DNA: TGTGCCAGCAGTTACTCGAGGGCGGGGTTTTACGAGCAGTACTTC. Residues: CASSYSRAGFYEQYF.

The gene calls are TRBV19 and TRBJ2-1; D remains unclear. The CDR3 covers 16 residues. The V gene lost 2 bases and the J gene lost 3 bases, with 14 bases spanning the gap. CDR1 LNHDA and CDR2 SQIVND come from the germline V gene (reference sequence). CDR3 in amino acids: CASSISPSSSYNEQFF. CDR3 DNA: TGTGCCAGTAGTATATCCCCCAGTAGCAGCTACAATGAGCAGTTCTTC.

This rearrangement joins TRBV19 to TRBJ2-1; 9 bases are shared with TRBD2. The CDR3 runs 16 residues. Germline V gives CDR1 LNHDA, CDR2 SQIVND (reference sequence). The V and J ends lost 4 bases and 1 base, in that order; junction bases with no gene match: 5. CDR3 sequence: CASSTLSGRSYNEQFF. The CDR3, as DNA: TGTGCCAGTAGTACCCTAAGCGGGAGGTCCTACAATGAGCAGTTCTTC.

This chain links TRBV5-4 with TRBJ2-2; the match to TRBD2 covers 10 bases. Germline CDR1 reads SGHNT; CDR2 reads YYREEE (reference sequence). The trim removed 4 bases at V and 4 bases at J, leaving 4 bases unmatched. The CDR3 is 15 residues long. As DNA, the CDR3 is TGTGCCAGCAGCCTAGCGGGAGTCGTCACCGGGGAGCTGTTTTTT. It specifies CASSLAGVVTGELFF.

This clone has only one observation. This sequence joins TRBV10-3 and TRBJ2-1; TRBD1 might be the D (6 bases). Between the trimmed V and J ends, which lost 9 bases and 5 bases, there was a span of 11 bases. This CDR3 has 12 amino acids. The germline V gene has CDR1 ENHRY and CDR2 SYGVKD. The CDR3 protein is CAIAAGDNEQFF. CDR3 nucleotides: TGTGCCATTGCGGCAGGGGACAATGAGCAGTTCTTC.

V usage is TRBV6-5 and J usage is TRBJ1-6, with TRBD1 as a possible D gene (6 bases). Germline CDR1 is MNHEY and CDR2 is SVGAGI. V was trimmed by 5 bases and J by 7 bases, leaving 15 bases between them. The CDR3 covers 15 residues. In DNA form, the CDR3 reads TGTGCCAGCAGTCAGAAATGGACAGTAAATTCACCCCTCCACTTT. It encodes CASSQKWTVNSPLHF.

In nucleotides, the CDR3 is TGTGCCAGCAGTTCGACCGGGACAGGGGCCAATGAGCAGTTCTTC. Amino acids: CASSSTGTGANEQFF. This rearrangement joins TRBV11-2 to TRBJ2-1; 10 positions agree with TRBD1. Looked up from germline, CDR1 is SGHAT and CDR2 is FQNNGV. The length of the CDR3 is 15 residues. The V segment lost 6 bases and the J segment 6 bases; nucleotides outside the gene matches: 8. Full variable domain (missing parts from reference TRBV11-2 and TRBJ2-1): EAGVAQSPRYKIIEKRQSVAFWCNPISGHATLYWYQQILGQGPKLLIQFQNNGVVDDSQLPKDRFSAERLKGVDSTLKIQPAKLEDSAVYLCASSSTGTGANEQFFGPGTRLTVL.

The rearrangement links TRBV29-1 to TRBJ1-1; 7 bases are a match to TRBD1. Germline loops: CDR1 SQVTM, CDR2 ANQGSEA. The CDR3 sequence is 13 residues long. After removal of 6 bases from V and 4 bases from J, the junction contained 8 bases not matched to a gene. CDR3 protein: CSVKRGLGTEAFF. DNA of the CDR3: TGCAGCGTGAAAAGGGGGCTGGGCACTGAAGCTTTCTTT.

This chain uses TRBV6-5 with TRBJ2-2; 7 bases map to TRBD1. Trimming took 6 bases from V and 2 from J; bases not matched to a gene: 6. The CDR3 runs 15 residues. Looked up from germline, CDR1 is MNHEY and CDR2 is SVGAGI. CDR3 nucleotides: TGTGCCAGCAGCGCCGGGACAGCCAACACCGGGGAGCTGTTTTTT. Encoded protein: CASSAGTANTGELFF.